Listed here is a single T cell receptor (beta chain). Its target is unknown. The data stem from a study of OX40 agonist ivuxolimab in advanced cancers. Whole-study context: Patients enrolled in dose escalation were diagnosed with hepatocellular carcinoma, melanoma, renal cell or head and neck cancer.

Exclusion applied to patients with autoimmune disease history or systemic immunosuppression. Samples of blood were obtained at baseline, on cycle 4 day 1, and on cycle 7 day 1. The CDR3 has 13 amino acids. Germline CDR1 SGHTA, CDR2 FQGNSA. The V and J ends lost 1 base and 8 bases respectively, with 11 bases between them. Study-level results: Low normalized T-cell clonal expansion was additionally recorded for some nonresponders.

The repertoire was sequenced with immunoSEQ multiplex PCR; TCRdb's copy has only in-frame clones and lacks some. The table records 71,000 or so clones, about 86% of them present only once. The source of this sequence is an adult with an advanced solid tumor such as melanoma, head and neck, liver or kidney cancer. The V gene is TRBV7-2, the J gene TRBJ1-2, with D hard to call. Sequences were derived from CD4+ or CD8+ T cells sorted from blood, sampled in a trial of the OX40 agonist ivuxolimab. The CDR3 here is CASSLVLDAGYTF. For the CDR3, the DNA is TGTGCCAGCAGCTTAGTTTTAGACGCCGGCTACACCTTC. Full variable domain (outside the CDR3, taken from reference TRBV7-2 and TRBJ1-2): GAGVSQSPSNKVTEKGKDVELRCDPISGHTALYWYRQSLGQGLEFLIYFQGNSAPDKSGLPSDRFSAERTGGSVSTLTIQRTQQEDSAVYLCASSLVLDAGYTFGSGTRLTVV.